Listed here is a single T cell receptor beta chain. Antigen specificity is unknown. The data derive from a study of graft-versus-host responses after intestinal transplantation. Sequenced by immunoSEQ multiplex PCR; TCRdb stores in-frame clones only, minus some. Here the sample spans some 55,000 clones, 75% to 95% being singletons. Trimming removed 6 bases from V and 2 bases from J, with 10 bases in between. Per germline, CDR1 MGHRA and CDR2 YSYEKL. CDR3 size: 13 residues. Findings of the study overall: Recipient marrow held GvH clones, some first seen in ileum or blood. Within allografts, high graft-versus-host to host-versus-graft clonal ratios were seen among patients with graft-donor T cell macrochimerism. Declines in HvG clones occurring early post-transplant were associated with peak circulating GvH clone levels.

The sequencing used PBMCs, collected about 93 weeks after intestinal transplant. The sequence was collected from a human patient who received an intestinal transplant, so some T cells may come from the graft donor. The chain employs TRBV4-1 and TRBJ1-2; no definite D call. The CDR3 here is CASRGKGNYGYTF. CDR3 sequence (DNA): TGCGCCAGCAGGGGGAAAGGAAACTATGGCTACACCTTC.